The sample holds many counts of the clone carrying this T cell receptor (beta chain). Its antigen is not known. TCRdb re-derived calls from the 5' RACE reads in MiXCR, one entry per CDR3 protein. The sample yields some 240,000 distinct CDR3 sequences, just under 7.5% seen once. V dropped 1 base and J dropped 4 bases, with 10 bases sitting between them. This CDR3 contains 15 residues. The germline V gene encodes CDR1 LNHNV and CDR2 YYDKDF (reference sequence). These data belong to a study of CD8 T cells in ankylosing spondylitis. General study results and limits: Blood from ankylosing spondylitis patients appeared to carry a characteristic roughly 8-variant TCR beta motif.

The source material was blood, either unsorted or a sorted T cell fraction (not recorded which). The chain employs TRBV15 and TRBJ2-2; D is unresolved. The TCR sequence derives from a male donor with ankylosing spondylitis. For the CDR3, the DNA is TGTGCCACCAGCAGAGTTGCCGAAACCACCGGGGAGCTGTTTTTT. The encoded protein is CATSRVAETTGELFF.